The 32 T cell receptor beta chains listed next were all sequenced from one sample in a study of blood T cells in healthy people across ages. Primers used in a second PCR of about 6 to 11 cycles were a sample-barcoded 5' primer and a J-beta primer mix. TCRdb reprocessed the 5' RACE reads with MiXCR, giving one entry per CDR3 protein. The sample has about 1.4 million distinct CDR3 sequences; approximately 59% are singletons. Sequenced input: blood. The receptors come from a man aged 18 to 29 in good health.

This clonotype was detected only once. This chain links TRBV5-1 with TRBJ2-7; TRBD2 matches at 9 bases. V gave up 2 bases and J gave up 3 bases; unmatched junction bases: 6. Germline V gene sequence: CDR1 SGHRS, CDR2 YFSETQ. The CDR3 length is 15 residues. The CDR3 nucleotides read TGCGCCAGCAGCTTCAGGCGGGAGGGGGACTACGAGCAGTACTTC. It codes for CASSFRREGDYEQYF.

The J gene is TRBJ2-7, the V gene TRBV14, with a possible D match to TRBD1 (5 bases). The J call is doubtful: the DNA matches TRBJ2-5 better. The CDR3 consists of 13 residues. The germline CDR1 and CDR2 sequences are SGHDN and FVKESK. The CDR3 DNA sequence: TGTGCCAGCAGCCCTAGGGGTTTCGCGACCCAGTACTTC. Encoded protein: CASSPRGFATQYF.

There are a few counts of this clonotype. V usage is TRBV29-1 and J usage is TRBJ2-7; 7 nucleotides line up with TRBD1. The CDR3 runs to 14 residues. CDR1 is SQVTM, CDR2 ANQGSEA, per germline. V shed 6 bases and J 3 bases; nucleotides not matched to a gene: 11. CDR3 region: CSVVPGQSIYEQYF. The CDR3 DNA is TGCAGCGTCGTCCCGGGACAGAGCATCTACGAGCAGTACTTC.

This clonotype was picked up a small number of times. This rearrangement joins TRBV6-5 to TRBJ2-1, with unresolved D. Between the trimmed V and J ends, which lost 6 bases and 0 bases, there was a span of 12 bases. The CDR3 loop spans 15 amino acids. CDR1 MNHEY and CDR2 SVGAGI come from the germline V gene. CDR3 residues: CASSEAESSYNEQFF. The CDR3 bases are TGTGCCAGCAGCGAGGCCGAGAGCTCCTACAATGAGCAGTTCTTC.

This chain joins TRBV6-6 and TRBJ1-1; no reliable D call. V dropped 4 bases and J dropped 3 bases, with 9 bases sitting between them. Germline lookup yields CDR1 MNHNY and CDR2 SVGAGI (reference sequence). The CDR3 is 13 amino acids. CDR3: CASSSSRDTEAFF. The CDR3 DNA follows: TGTGCCAGCAGTTCGTCGCGCGACACTGAAGCTTTCTTT.

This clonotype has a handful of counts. This CDR3 reads CASSQGTGPTYEQYF. In DNA form, the CDR3 reads TGCGCCAGCAGCCAAGGGACAGGGCCAACCTACGAGCAGTACTTC. The V and J genes are TRBV4-1 and TRBJ2-7; 8 bases match TRBD1. This CDR3 has 15 residues. Germline CDR1 MGHRA, CDR2 YSYEKL. Trimming removed 1 base from V and 2 bases from J; junction bases left unmatched: 4.

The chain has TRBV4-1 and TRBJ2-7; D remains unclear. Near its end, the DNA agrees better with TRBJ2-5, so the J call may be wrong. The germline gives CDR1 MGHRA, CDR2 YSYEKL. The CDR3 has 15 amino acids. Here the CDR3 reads CASSSPASSQETQYF. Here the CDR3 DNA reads TGCGCCAGCAGCTCGCCTGCCAGCAGCCAAGAGACCCAGTACTTC.

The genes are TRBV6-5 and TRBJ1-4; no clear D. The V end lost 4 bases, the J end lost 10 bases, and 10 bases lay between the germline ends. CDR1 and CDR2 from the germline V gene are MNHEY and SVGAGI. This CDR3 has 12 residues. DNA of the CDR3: TGTGCCAGCAGTTCCGACCGGGGAAAACTGTTTTTT. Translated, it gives CASSSDRGKLFF.

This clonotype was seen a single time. This CDR3 reads CASSPPSTGAQATDGYTF. Here the CDR3 DNA reads TGTGCCAGCTCACCACCATCGACAGGGGCCCAAGCTACTGATGGCTACACCTTC. The J gene is TRBJ1-2, the V gene TRBV18; 8 nucleotides match TRBD1. Germline-derived CDR1 and CDR2 are KGHSH and LQKENI. The CDR3 length is 18 residues. V shed 0 bases and J 6 bases; nucleotides not matched to a gene: 15.

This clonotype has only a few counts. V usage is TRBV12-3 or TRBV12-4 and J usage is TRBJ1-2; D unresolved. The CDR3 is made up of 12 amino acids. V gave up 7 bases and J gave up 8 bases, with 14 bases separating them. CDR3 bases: TGTGCCAGCACGTTGAGCGGGTACGGCTACACCTTC. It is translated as CASTLSGYGYTF.

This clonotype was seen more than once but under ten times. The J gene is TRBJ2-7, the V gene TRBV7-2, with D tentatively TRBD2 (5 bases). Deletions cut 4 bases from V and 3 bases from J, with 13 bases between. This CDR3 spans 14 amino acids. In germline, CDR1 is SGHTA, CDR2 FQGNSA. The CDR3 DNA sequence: TGTGCCAGCAGCTACCGCGACGGGAACTACGAGCAGTACTTC. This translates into CASSYRDGNYEQYF. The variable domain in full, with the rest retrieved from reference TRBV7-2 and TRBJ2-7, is GAGVSQSPSNKVTEKGKDVELRCDPISGHTALYWYRQSLGQGLEFLIYFQGNSAPDKSGLPSDRFSAERTGGSVSTLTIQRTQQEDSAVYLCASSYRDGNYEQYFGPGTRLTVT.

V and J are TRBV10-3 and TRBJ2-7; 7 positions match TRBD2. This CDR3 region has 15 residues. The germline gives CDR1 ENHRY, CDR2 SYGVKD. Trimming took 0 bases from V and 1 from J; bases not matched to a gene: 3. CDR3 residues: CAISESKAGSYEQYF. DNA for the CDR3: TGTGCCATCAGTGAGTCGAAAGCGGGATCCTACGAGCAGTACTTC.

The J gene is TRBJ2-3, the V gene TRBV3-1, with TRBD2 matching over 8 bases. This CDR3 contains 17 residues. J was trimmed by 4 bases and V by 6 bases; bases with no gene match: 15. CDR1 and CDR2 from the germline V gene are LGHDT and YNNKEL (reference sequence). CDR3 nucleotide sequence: TGTGCCAGCAGACCAGAAGGGCCGGGACTAGAGGCAGATACGCAGTATTTT. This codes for CASRPEGPGLEADTQYF.

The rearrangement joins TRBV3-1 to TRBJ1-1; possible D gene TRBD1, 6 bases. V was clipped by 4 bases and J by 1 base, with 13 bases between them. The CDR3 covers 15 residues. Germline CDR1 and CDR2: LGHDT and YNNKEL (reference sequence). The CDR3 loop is CASSPQTGPNTEAFF. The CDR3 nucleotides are TGTGCCAGCAGCCCCCAGACAGGACCGAACACTGAAGCTTTCTTT.

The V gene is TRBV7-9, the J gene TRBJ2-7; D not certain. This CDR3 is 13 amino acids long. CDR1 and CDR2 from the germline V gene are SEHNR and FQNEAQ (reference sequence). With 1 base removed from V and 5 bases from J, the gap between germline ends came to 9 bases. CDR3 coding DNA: TGTGCCAGCAGCTTAGGGGCGCGGAACGAGCAGTACTTC. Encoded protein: CASSLGARNEQYF.

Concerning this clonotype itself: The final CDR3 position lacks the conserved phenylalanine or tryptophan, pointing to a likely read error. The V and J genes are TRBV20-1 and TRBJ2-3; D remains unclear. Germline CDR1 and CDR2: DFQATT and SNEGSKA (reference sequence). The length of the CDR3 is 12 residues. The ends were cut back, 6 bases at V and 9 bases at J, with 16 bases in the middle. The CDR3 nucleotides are TGCAGTGCCAACCGTTTTCGCGGAACGCAGTATCTT. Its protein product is CSANRFRGTQYL.

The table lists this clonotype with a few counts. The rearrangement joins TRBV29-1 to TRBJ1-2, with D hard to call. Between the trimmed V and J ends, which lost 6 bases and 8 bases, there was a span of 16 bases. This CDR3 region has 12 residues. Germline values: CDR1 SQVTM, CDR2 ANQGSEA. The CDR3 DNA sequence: TGCAGCGTCGGAGTTGCCAGCGGGGGCTACACCTTC. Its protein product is CSVGVASGGYTF.

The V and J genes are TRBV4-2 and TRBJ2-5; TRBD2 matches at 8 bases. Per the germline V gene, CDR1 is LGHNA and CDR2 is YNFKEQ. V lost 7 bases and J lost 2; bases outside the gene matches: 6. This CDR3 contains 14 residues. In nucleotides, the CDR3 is TGTGCCAGCACACCAAGCGGGAGTCAAGAGACCCAGTACTTC. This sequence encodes CASTPSGSQETQYF.

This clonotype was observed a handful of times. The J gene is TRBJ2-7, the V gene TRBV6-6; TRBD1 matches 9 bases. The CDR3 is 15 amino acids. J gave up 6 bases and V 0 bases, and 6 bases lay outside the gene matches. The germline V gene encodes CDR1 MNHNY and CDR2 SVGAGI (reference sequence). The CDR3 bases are TGTGCCAGCAGTTACTCCCCGGGACAGGGAGCCGAGCAGTACTTC. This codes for CASSYSPGQGAEQYF.

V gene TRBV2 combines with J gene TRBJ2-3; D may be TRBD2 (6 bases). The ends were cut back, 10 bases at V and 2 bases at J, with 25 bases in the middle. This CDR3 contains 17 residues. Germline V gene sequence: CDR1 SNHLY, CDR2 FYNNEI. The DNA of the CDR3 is TGTGCCATTGAGGCGCGGGGCAGCGTCTCCATCACAGATACGCAGTATTTT. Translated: CAIEARGSVSITDTQYF. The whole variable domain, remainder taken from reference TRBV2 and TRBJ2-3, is EPEVTQTPSHQVTQMGQEVILRCVPISNHLYFYWYRQILGQKVEFLVSFYNNEISEKSEIFDDQFSVERPDGSNFTLKIRSTKLEDSAMYFCAIEARGSVSITDTQYFGPGTRLTVL.

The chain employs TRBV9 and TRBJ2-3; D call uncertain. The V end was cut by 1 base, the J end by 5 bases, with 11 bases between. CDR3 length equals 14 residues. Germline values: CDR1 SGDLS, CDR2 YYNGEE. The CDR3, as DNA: TGTGCCAGCAGCGTAACCCAACGAGGAGATACGCAGTATTTT. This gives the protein CASSVTQRGDTQYF.

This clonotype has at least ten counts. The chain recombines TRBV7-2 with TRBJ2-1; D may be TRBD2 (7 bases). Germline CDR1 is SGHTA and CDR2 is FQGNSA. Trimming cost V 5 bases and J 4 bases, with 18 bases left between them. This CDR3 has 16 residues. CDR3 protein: CASSPLGGGQYNEQFF. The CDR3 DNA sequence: TGTGCCAGCAGCCCTCTGGGGGGGGGGCAGTACAATGAGCAGTTCTTC. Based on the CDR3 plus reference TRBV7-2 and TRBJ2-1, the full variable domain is GAGVSQSPSNKVTEKGKDVELRCDPISGHTALYWYRQSLGQGLEFLIYFQGNSAPDKSGLPSDRFSAERTGGSVSTLTIQRTQQEDSAVYLCASSPLGGGQYNEQFFGPGTRLTVL.

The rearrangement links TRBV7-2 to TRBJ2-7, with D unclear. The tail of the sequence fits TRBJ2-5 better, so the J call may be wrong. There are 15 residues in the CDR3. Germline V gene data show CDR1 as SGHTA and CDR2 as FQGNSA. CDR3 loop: CASSPPASPQETQYF. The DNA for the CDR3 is TGTGCCAGCAGCCCCCCAGCCAGCCCCCAAGAGACCCAGTACTTC.

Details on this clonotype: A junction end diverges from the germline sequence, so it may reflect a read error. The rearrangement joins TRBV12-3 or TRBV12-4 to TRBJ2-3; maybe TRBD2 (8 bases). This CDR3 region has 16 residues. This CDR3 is CASSLRTGAGVDAQYF. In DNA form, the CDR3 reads TGTGCCAGCAGTTTAAGGACAGGAGCGGGAGTAGATGCGCAGTATTTT.

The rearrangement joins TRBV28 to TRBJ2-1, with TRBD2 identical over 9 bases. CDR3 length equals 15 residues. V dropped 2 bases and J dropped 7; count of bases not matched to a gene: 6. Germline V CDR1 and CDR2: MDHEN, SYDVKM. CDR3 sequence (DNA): TGTGCCAGCAGTTTAGTGGCGGGGGGGCTGAATGAGCAGTTCTTC. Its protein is CASSLVAGGLNEQFF.

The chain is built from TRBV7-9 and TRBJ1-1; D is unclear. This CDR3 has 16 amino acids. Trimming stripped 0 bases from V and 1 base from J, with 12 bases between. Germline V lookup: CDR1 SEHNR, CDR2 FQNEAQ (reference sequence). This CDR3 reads CASSLALEESNTEAFF. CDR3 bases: TGTGCCAGCAGCTTAGCGCTGGAGGAATCGAACACTGAAGCTTTCTTT.

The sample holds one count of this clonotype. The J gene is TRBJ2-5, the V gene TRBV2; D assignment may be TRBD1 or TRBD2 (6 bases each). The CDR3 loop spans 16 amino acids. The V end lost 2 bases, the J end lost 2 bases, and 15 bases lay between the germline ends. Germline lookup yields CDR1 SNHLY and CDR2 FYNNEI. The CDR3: CASSESAWGAQETQYF. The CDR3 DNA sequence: TGTGCCAGCAGTGAAAGTGCGTGGGGGGCACAAGAGACCCAGTACTTC.

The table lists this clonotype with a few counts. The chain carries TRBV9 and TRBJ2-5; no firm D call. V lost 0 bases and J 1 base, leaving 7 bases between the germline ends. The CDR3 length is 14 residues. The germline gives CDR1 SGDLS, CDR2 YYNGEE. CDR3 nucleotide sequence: TGTGCCAGCAGCGTAGAGCCACTCCAAGAGACCCAGTACTTC. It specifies CASSVEPLQETQYF.

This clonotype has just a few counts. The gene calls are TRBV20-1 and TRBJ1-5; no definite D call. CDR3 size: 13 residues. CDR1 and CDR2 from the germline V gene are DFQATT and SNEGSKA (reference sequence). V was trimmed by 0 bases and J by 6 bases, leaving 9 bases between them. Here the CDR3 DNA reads TGCAGTGCTAGAGATTTAGAGAGTCAGCCCCAGCATTTT. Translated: CSARDLESQPQHF.

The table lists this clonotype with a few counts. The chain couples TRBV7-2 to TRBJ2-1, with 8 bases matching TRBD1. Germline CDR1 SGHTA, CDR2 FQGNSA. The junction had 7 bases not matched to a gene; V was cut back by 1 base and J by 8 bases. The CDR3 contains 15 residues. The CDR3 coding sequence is TGTGCCAGCAGCTTAGTCGGACAGGGTTATTATGAGCAGTTCTTC. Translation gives CASSLVGQGYYEQFF.

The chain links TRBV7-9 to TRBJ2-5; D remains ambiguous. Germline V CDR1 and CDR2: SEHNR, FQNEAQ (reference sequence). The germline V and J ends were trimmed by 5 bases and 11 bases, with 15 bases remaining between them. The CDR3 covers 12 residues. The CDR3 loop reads CASSPQWNEQYF. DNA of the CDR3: TGTGCCAGCAGCCCGCAGTGGAATGAGCAGTACTTC.

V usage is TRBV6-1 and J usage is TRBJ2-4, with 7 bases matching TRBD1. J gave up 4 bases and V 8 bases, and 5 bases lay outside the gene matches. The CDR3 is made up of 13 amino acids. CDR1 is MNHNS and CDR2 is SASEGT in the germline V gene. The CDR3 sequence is CASYGDSKNIQYF. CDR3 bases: TGTGCCAGCTACGGGGACAGTAAAAACATTCAGTACTTC.